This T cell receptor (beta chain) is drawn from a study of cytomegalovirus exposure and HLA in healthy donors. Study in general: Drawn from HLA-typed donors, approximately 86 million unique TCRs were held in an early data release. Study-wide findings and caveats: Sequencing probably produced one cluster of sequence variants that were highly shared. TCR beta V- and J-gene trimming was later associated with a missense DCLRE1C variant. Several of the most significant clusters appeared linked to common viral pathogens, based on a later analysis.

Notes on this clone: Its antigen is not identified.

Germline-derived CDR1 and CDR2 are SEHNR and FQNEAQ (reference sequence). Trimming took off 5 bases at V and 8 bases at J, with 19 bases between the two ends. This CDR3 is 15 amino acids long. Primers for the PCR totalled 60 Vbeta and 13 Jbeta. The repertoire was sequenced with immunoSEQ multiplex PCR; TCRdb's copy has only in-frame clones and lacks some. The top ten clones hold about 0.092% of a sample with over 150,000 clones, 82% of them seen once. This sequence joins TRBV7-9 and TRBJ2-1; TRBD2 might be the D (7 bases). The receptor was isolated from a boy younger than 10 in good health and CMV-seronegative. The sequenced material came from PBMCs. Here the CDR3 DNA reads TGTGCCAGCAGCCGACCCCCGGGGGGCCAGGATGAGCAGTTCTTC. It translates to CASSRPPGGQDEQFF.